The 12 T cell receptor beta chains presented below share a single source sample, sequenced in a study of T cell responses to AZD1222 COVID-19 vaccine. Profiled with immunoSEQ multiplex PCR; TCRdb holds only in-frame clones, not every one. The table has approximately 110,000 clones, over 75% seen once. The sample in question was peripheral blood, obtained on day 0 of AZD1222 vaccination. Receptors were obtained from an adult in good health.

The table lists this clone with a count of one. This sequence joins TRBV2 and TRBJ1-3; D is unclear. The germline gives CDR1 SNHLY, CDR2 FYNNEI. The CDR3 runs 11 residues. The V end lost 3 bases, the J end lost 6 bases, and 3 bases lay between the germline ends. CDR3 region: CASSDINTIYF. CDR3 coding DNA: TGTGCCAGCAGTGACATAAACACCATATATTTT.

The chain has TRBV28 and TRBJ1-5; maybe TRBD1 (5 bases). Germline CDR1 and CDR2: MDHEN and SYDVKM. This CDR3 spans 15 amino acids. Between the trimmed V and J ends, which lost 3 bases and 4 bases, there was a span of 13 bases. The CDR3 DNA follows: TGTGCCAGCAGTTTTATCCAGGGACTAAATCAGCCCCAGCATTTT. This translates into CASSFIQGLNQPQHF.

The rearrangement uses TRBV27 and TRBJ2-7; the D gene is possibly TRBD1 (6 bases). The CDR3 covers 14 residues. V lost 3 bases, J lost 3 bases, and 12 bases lay in between. From germline, CDR1 is MNHEY and CDR2 SMNVEV (reference sequence). The CDR3 region is CASSLGHTGYEQYF. The CDR3 nucleotides read TGTGCCAGCAGTTTGGGACATACGGGCTACGAGCAGTACTTC.

The J gene is TRBJ2-7, the V gene TRBV14; possible D gene TRBD2, 5 bases. The better agreement between TRBJ2-4 and the DNA end casts doubt on the J call. There are 13 residues in the CDR3. Looked up from germline, CDR1 is SGHDN and CDR2 is FVKESK. In DNA, the CDR3 is TGTGCCAGCAGCCAAGTTGTAGGGAGCATTCAGTACTTC. This codes for CASSQVVGSIQYF.

The chain recombines TRBV7-9 with TRBJ1-4, with TRBD1 matching 9 bases. Trimming cost V 5 bases and J 7 bases; bases outside gene matches: 5. In germline, CDR1 is SEHNR, CDR2 FQNEAQ (reference sequence). This CDR3 contains 14 residues. The CDR3 region is CASSPTGGIEKLFF. CDR3 sequence (DNA): TGTGCCAGCAGCCCTACAGGGGGCATTGAAAAACTGTTTTTT.

This chain joins TRBV11-2 and TRBJ1-2; D is uncertain. Trimming removed 6 bases at V and 2 bases at J, with 16 bases between. In germline, CDR1 is SGHAT, CDR2 FQNNGV. The CDR3 has 15 amino acids. This CDR3 reads CASSTGIEGNYGYTF. CDR3 DNA sequence: TGTGCCAGCAGTACTGGGATCGAGGGAAACTATGGCTACACCTTC.

This rearrangement joins TRBV2 to TRBJ1-1, with TRBD1 matching over 7 bases. Germline V gene data show CDR1 as SNHLY and CDR2 as FYNNEI. With 4 bases clipped from V and 11 bases from J, the junction kept 16 bases outside the gene matches. This CDR3 contains 15 residues. The CDR3 reads CASSGGQAANFRAFF. The CDR3 DNA is TGTGCCAGCAGTGGAGGACAGGCGGCCAATTTTCGGGCTTTCTTT.

J is TRBJ2-3 and V is TRBV28; D is ambiguous. V was cut by 6 bases and J by 4 bases, with 11 bases left in between. Per the germline V gene, CDR1 is MDHEN and CDR2 is SYDVKM. This CDR3 region has 13 residues. Here the CDR3 reads CASRTPMADTQYF. In DNA form, the CDR3 reads TGTGCCAGCAGGACCCCTATGGCAGATACGCAGTATTTT.

This chain joins TRBV4-1 and TRBJ2-7; 9 bases align to TRBD1. The CDR3 sequence is 15 residues long. Germline V CDR1 and CDR2: MGHRA, YSYEKL. V trimming: 0 bases; J trimming: 2 bases; junction bases outside the gene matches: 2. The CDR3 DNA sequence: TGCGCCAGCAGCCAAGAGGACAGGGGAGCCTACGAGCAGTACTTC. As protein: CASSQEDRGAYEQYF.

This chain links TRBV9 with TRBJ2-3, with D perhaps TRBD2 (6 bases). Trimming pared 2 bases from V and 0 bases from J, leaving 19 bases between. CDR1 and CDR2 (germline): SGDLS, YYNGEE. The CDR3 is 18 amino acids. In DNA, the CDR3 is TGTGCCAGCAGCGTGGGAATCGGGGGACGACATAGCACAGATACGCAGTATTTT. It yields the protein CASSVGIGGRHSTDTQYF.

The V call is TRBV6-6, the J call TRBJ2-3; 7 positions match TRBD2. The CDR3 runs 16 residues. Germline lookup yields CDR1 MNHNY and CDR2 SVGAGI (reference sequence). V shed 4 bases and J 5 bases; nucleotides not matched to a gene: 12. CDR3 coding DNA: TGTGCCAGCAGTTCCTATAGGGCGGGAGCTATAGATACGCAGTATTTT. This translates into CASSSYRAGAIDTQYF.

The chain recombines TRBV7-2 with TRBJ1-1, with D possibly being TRBD1 (5 bases). The CDR3 has 13 residues. Germline V lookup: CDR1 SGHTA, CDR2 FQGNSA. The ends were cut back, 0 bases at V and 5 bases at J, with 7 bases in the middle. The DNA of the CDR3 is TGTGCCAGCAGCTTAGCCCGGGGGACTGAAGCTTTCTTT. Translating gives CASSLARGTEAFF.